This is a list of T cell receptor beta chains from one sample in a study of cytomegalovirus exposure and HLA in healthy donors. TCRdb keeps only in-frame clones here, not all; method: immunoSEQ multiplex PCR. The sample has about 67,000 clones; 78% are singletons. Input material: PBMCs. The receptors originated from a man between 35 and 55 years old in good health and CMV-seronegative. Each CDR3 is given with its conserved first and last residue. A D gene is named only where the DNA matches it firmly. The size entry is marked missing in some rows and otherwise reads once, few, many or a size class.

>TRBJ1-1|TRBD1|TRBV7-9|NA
CASSLWTGMNTEAFF
TGTGCCAGCAGCTTATGGACAGGAATGAACACTGAAGCTTTCTTT
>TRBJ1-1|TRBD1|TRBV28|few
CASARGQGMNTEAFF
TGTGCCAGCGCACGGGGACAGGGAATGAACACTGAAGCTTTCTTT
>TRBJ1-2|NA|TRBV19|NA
CASSIQRGLYGYTF
TGTGCCAGTAGTATACAAAGAGGACTCTATGGCTACACCTTC
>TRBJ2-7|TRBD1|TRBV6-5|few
CASSPTGLFYEQYF
TGTGCCAGCTCCCCGACAGGGTTGTTCTACGAGCAGTACTTC
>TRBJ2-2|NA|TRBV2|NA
CASSASIHLNTGELSF
TGTGCCAGCAGTGCCTCCATCCACCTGAACACCGGGGAGCTGTCTTTT
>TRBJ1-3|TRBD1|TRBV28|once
CASSPWTGKAGNTIYF
TGTGCCAGCAGTCCCTGGACAGGGAAGGCAGGAAACACCATATATTTT
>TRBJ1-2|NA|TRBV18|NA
CASSQGAQGLEGYTF
TGTGCCAGCTCACAGGGCGCCCAGGGTCTGGAAGGCTACACCTTC
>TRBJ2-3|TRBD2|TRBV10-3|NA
CAISPGLAGGYTTDTQYF
TGTGCCATCAGTCCGGGACTAGCGGGGGGGTATACCACCGATACGCAGTATTTT
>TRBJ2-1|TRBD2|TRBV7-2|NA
CASSDTRGELGSYNEQFF
TGTGCCAGCAGTGACACCCGGGGGGAACTCGGGTCCTACAATGAGCAGTTCTTC
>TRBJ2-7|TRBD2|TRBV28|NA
CASSFQGWSISGMRSEQYF
TGTGCCAGCAGTTTTCAGGGTTGGAGCATTAGCGGGATGAGGTCCGAGCAGTACTTC
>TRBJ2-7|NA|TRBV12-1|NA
CASIATWTSGMDEQYF
TGTGCCAGCATCGCGACCTGGACTAGCGGGATGGACGAGCAGTACTTC
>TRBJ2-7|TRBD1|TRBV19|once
CASTPGDRAYEQYF
TGTGCCAGTACCCCCGGGGACAGAGCCTACGAGCAGTACTTC
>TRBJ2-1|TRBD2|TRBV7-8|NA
CASSFNRGIQLAGGREQFF
TGTGCCAGCAGCTTTAACAGGGGGATCCAACTAGCGGGAGGGAGGGAGCAGTTCTTC
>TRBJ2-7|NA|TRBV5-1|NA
CASSLDPVRLAYEQYF
TGCGCCAGCAGCTTGGACCCGGTACGCCTCGCGTACGAGCAGTACTTC
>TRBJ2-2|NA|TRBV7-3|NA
CASRPTRDTGELFF
TGTGCCAGCAGGCCCACTAGAGACACCGGGGAGCTGTTTTTT
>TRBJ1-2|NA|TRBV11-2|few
CASSLESNYGYTF
TGTGCCAGCAGCTTAGAGTCAAACTATGGCTACACCTTC